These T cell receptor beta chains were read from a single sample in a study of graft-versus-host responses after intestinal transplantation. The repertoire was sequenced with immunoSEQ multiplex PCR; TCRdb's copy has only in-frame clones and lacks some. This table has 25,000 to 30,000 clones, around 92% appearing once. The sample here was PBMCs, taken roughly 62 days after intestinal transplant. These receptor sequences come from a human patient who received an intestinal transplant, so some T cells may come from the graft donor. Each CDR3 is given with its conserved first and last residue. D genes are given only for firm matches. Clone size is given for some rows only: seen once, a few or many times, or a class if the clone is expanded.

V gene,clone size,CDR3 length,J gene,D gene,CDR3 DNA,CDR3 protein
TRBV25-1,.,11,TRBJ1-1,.,TGTGCCAGCAGTGAGAACACTGAAGCTTTCTTT,CASSENTEAFF
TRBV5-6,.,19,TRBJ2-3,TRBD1,TGTGCCAGCAGCGAGAGACCGGGACAGCCCTTTTTTGGCACAGATACGCAGTATTTT,CASSERPGQPFFGTDTQYF
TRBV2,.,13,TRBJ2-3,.,TGTGCCAGCAGTGAAAAGGGCACAGATACGCAGTATTTT,CASSEKGTDTQYF
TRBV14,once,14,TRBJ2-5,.,TGTGCCAGCAGCCAAGATAGGGGGGAGGAGACCCAGTACTTC,CASSQDRGEETQYF
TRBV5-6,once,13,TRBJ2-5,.,TGTGCCAGCAGTAATGAAACGGGAGTGACCCAGTACTTC,CASSNETGVTQYF
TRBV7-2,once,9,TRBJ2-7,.,TGTGCCAGCAGCCGATACCAGTACTTC,CASSRYQYF
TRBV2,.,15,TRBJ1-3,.,TGTGCCAGCAGTGAAGACGGTCGCTCTGGAAACACCATATATTTT,CASSEDGRSGNTIYF
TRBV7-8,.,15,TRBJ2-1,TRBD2,TGTGCCAGCAGCTTAGGTCGGGAGGGCTTAGATGAGCAGTTCTTC,CASSLGREGLDEQFF
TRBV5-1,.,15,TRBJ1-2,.,TGCGCCAGCAGCTTCGGGAGCCAAGGGGCATATGGCTACACCTTC,CASSFGSQGAYGYTF
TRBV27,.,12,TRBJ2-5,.,TGTGCCAGCAGTACAGGGTGGGAGACCCAGTACTTC,CASSTGWETQYF
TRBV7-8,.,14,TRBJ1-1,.,TGTGCCAGCAGCTTAGTCGGAGGGAGCGCTGAAGCTTTCTTT,CASSLVGGSAEAFF
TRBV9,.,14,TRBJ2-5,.,TGTGCCAGCAGCGTAGGTGAGGGAATTGAGACCCAGTACTTC,CASSVGEGIETQYF
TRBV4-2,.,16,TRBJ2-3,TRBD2,TGTGCCAGCAGCCAAGATACTAGCGGTAGCACAGATACGCAGTATTTT,CASSQDTSGSTDTQYF
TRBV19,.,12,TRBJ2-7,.,TGTGCCAGTAGGTCGGGGACCTACGAGCAGTACTTC,CASRSGTYEQYF
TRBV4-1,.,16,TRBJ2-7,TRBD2,TGCGCCAGCAGCCAAGAGGGACTAGCGGGCTGTTACGAGCAGTACTTC,CASSQEGLAGCYEQYF
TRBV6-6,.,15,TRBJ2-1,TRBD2,TGTGCCAGCAGCTTTAGCGGGGGGCACTACAATGAGCAGTTCTTC,CASSFSGGHYNEQFF
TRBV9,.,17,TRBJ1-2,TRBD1,TGTGCCAGCAGCCTAGGGACAGGGTGGGGGTTTAACTATGGCTACACCTTC,CASSLGTGWGFNYGYTF
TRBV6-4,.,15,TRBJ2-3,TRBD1,TGTGCCAGCAGTGAGGGCCAGGGGGCCACAGATACGCAGTATTTT,CASSEGQGATDTQYF
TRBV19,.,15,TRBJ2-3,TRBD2,TGTGCCAGTAGTTCCAGCGGGAGCCTCACAGATACGCAGTATTTT,CASSSSGSLTDTQYF
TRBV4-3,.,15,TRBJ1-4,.,TGCGCCAGCAGCCATGGAGGGTTGAACAATGAAAAACTGTTTTTT,CASSHGGLNNEKLFF
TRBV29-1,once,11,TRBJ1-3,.,TGCAGCGTTGTCGGGGGAAACACCATATATTTT,CSVVGGNTIYF
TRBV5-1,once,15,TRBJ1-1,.,TGCGCCAGCAGCTTGGGAGGGGATTGGGGCACTGAAGCTTTCTTT,CASSLGGDWGTEAFF
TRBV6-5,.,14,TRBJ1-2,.,TGTGCCAGCAGCCCTGCCGGCGGGGACTATGGCTACACCTTC,CASSPAGGDYGYTF
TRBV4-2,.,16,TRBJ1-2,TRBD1,TGTGCCAGCAGCCGAAAGGGGACAGGGGGCGACTATGGCTACACCTTC,CASSRKGTGGDYGYTF
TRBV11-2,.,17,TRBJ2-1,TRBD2,TGTGCCAGCAGCTTAGACCTCGGACTAGCGGGAACAAATGAGCAGTTCTTC,CASSLDLGLAGTNEQFF
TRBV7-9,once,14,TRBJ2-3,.,TGTGCCAGCAGCTTAGCTGACCCCACAGATACGCAGTATTTT,CASSLADPTDTQYF
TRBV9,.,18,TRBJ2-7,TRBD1,TGTGCCAGCAGCGGGTCGGAACCGGGACAGGCAAACTCCTACGAGCAGTACTTC,CASSGSEPGQANSYEQYF
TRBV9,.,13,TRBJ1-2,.,TGTGCCAGCAGCGTTCGGCAGGGTGATGGCTACACCTTC,CASSVRQGDGYTF
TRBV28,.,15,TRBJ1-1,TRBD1,TGTGCCAGCGAAACCCGGGACAGGGCAGACACTGAAGCTTTCTTT,CASETRDRADTEAFF
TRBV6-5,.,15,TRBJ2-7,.,TGTGCCAGCAGTTACTCAAAACAGGGATCTTACGAGCAGTACTTC,CASSYSKQGSYEQYF
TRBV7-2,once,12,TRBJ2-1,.,TGTGCCAGCAGCTTAGAATCGACGCGGCACTTCTTC,CASSLESTRHFF
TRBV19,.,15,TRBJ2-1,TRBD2,TGTGCCACCCAGGTTCTGGCGGGAGGGTCCACTGAGCAGTTCTTC,CATQVLAGGSTEQFF
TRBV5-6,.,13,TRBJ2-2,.,TGTGCCAGCAGCGATATGTCCACCGGGGAGCTGTTTTTT,CASSDMSTGELFF
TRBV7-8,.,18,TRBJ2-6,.,TGTGCCAGCAGCTCCGATGGGTACTTGAGCTCTGGGGCCAACGTCCTGACTTTC,CASSSDGYLSSGANVLTF
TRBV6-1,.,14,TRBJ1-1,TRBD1,TGTGCCAGCAGTGAGGGGAACAGGGGCCAGGGAGCTTTCTTT,CASSEGNRGQGAFF
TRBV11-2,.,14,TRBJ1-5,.,TGTGCCAGCAGCTTAGACAGGGTAAGCCAGCCCCAGCATTTT,CASSLDRVSQPQHF
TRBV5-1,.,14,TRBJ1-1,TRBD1,TGCGCCAGCAGGTCTCAGGGGGCCGACACTGAAGCTTTCTTT,CASRSQGADTEAFF
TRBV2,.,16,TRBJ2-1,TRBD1,TGTGCCAGCAGTTCTCCCAGGGGGTCCCCCTACAATGAGCAGTTCTTC,CASSSPRGSPYNEQFF
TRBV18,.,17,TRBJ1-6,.,TGTGCCAGCTCACCCCGTCTAGGGGACTCCTATAATTCACCCCTCCACTTT,CASSPRLGDSYNSPLHF
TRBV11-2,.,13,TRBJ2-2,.,TGTGCCAGCAGCTTACCGAACACCGGGGAGCTGTTTTTT,CASSLPNTGELFF
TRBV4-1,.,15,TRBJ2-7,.,TGCGCCAGCAGCCAAGAGTCTCCCGGGGAGAACGAGCAGTACTTC,CASSQESPGENEQYF
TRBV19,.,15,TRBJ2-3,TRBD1,TGTGCCAGTAGTACAACCGGGACAGGGACAGATACGCAGTATTTT,CASSTTGTGTDTQYF
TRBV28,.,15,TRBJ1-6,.,TGTGCCAGCAGTTTCCTTAGCTCCTATAATTCACCCCTCCACTTT,CASSFLSSYNSPLHF
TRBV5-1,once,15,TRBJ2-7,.,TGCGCCAGCAGCTTGGTGGCAGGGGGGGCCTACGAGCAGTACTTC,CASSLVAGGAYEQYF
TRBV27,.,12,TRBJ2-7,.,TGTGCCAGCAGTCCGGGACGCTACGAGCAGTACTTC,CASSPGRYEQYF
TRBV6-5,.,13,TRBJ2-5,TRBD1,TGTGCCAGCAGTTACGTACAGGGGGAGACCCAGTACTTC,CASSYVQGETQYF
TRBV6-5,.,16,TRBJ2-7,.,TGTGCCAGCAGTTCCCACTCAGGAATTTGTTTGGAGGAGCAGTACTTC,CASSSHSGICLEEQYF
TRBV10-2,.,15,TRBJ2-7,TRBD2,TGCGCCAGCAGTAACCCGGGACTAGCGGGACCCGAGCAGTACTTC,CASSNPGLAGPEQYF
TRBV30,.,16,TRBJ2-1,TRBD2,TGTGCCTGGAGTTCAACGTCCGGACTAGATCTCTTTGAGCAGTTCTTC,CAWSSTSGLDLFEQFF
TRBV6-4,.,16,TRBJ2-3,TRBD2,TGTGCCAGCAGTGACTCGAGCGGGGGGGCCACAGATACGCAGTATTTT,CASSDSSGGATDTQYF
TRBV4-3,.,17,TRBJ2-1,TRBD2,TGCGCCAGCAGCCAAGAAAGGCCGGGACTAACTACCAATGAGCAGTTCTTC,CASSQERPGLTTNEQFF
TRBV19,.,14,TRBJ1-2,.,TGTGCCAGTAGTACCCACTCCCACAGGGTTGGCTACACCTTC,CASSTHSHRVGYTF
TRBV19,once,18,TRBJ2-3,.,TGTGCCAGTAGCTACGATGCCCCGTATCAGGGGAGCACAGATACGCAGTATTTT,CASSYDAPYQGSTDTQYF
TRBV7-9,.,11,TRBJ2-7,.,TGTGCCAGCAGCTTAGGACGCGAGCAGTACTTC,CASSLGREQYF
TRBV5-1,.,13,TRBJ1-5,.,TGCGCCAGCAGCTTGACAGGCAATCAGCCCCAGCATTTT,CASSLTGNQPQHF
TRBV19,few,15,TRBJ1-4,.,TGTGCCAGTAGTACTGGTTCTTTTGTCTTAGAAAAACTGTTTTTT,CASSTGSFVLEKLFF
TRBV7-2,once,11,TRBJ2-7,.,TGTGCCAGCACGATCGGCTACGAGCAGTACTTC,CASTIGYEQYF
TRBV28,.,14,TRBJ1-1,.,TGTGCCAGCAGTTCCCCCGACAGGTTCGCTGAAGCTTTCTTT,CASSSPDRFAEAFF